This section outlines one T cell receptor beta chain sequence together with its context. This clonotype was seen ten or more times. Within one base of it there is no much larger clone, and no base qualities were kept. The treatment or condition tag for this specimen amounts to: live attenuated yellow fever vaccine strain. PBMCs were isolated from peripheral blood using a standard Ficoll-Paque protocol. For sorted memory subsets, RNA extraction was done with the RNeasy Micro Kit. These data come from a study of T cells after yellow fever vaccination (dated by TCRdb to the late 2010s). Study-wide context: Memory subsets (EM, EMRA, CM and Tscm) were sorted on a BD FACS Aria III using CD3, CD45RA, CCR7 and CD95 staining. Libraries from fractions with low cell numbers were prepared with the SMART-Seq v4 Ultra Low Input RNA kit. Blood was drawn at multiple timepoints before and after primary and secondary immunization, with bulk PBMC replicates and cell subsets isolated. To track T-cell clones before and after primary and booster YFV17D yellow fever vaccination, bulk TCR alpha and beta repertoires were sequenced longitudinally. The cohort comprised two healthy male donors, one aged 18 to 30 and one aged 30 to 39 years. Sorting of memory subsets took place on days 0, 15 and 45 and at 18 months after primary vaccination, as well as on days 0, 15 and 45 after the 30-year booster. What the work shows at the level of the full study, not this receptor alone: Compared with the primary T-cell response, the secondary T-cell response was weaker but faster, peaking on day 5 rather than day 15. Computational filtering was needed because FACS-sorted repertoires could contain abundant contaminating clonotypes from the bulk population. In the sorted memory subsets on day 0, nearly all of the vaccine-responding clonotypes fell below detection. A small fraction of clonotypes appeared in both the CD4 and CD8 compartments, likely as a result of convergent recombination. Because the study included only two donors, the extent to which the findings can be generalized is limited. Most clones expanded after primary vaccination (around 97% of CD4 and around 88% of CD8) were re-detected after the booster, suggesting that broad memory maintenance occurred.

Sequencing relied on an Illumina NovaSeq 6000. Synthesis of TCR cDNA relied on 5'RACE template switching, a step that introduced a universal primer site along with unique molecular identifiers. cDNA synthesis was primed from both the TCR alpha and TCR beta constant segments. Two PCR steps were used to amplify libraries, with sample barcodes and sequencing adapters being added in the second step. Sequencing of libraries was performed on Illumina HiSeq 2500 (2x100 bp) or NovaSeq (2x150 bp). Turning to the authors' computational methods: Reads were demultiplexed and collapsed into UMI consensus sequences with MIGEC, and V(D)J alignment was performed with MiXCR. Using edgeR on replicate PBMC samples, clonotypes were called vaccine-responding if FDR was below 0.01 and the log2 fold change was above 5 up to day 15. Each bulk clonotype received a CD4 or CD8 identity based on whether the sequenced CD4 or CD8 repertoire contained that clonotype at higher abundance. Clonotype frequencies in memory subsets were weighted by FACS-sorted cell numbers to estimate each clone's distribution across memory phenotypes. Through fastp at Q25 and MiXCR, TCRdb rebuilt clones from the public reads, retaining in-frame beta chains. Each entry merges the rows of one CDR3 protein and shows their most common DNA and genes. For this entry, the V and J calls and clone size follow TCRdb and not the study's own pipeline. Here the sample has 50,000 to 60,000 distinct CDR3 sequences; approximately 5.5% occur a single time. About 28% of the sample comes from the top ten.

This clonotype originated in a man aged 18 to 30 who received the YFV17D yellow fever vaccine. The material was PBMCs, either bulk or a sorted T-cell subset (CD4+, CD8+, memory, or dextramer-sorted; not recorded which), obtained on the day of the yellow fever booster vaccination.

The CDR3 here reads CASSLADTQYF. The DNA sequence is TGTGCCAGCAGCTTGGCCGATACGCAGTATTTT. Recombination linked TRBV5-6 to TRBJ2-3, with no reliable assignment of the D segment. The CDR3 numbers 11 residues from cysteine through phenylalanine. Here the CDR3 DNA is all that survives: 33 bases in frame from base 1. CDR1 and CDR2, looked up from the germline V gene, are SGHDT and YYEEEE. Relative to germline, V is 0 bases shorter and J is 6 bases shorter, with 2 bases between their ends.